Following are 7 T cell receptor beta chains from one sample sequenced in a study of regulatory T cells in long-lasting Graves disease. Building of the TCR beta libraries involved iRepertoire HTBI primers and Arm-PCR of CDR3 regions. TCRdb itself ran the multiplex PCR reads through MiXCR, one entry per CDR3 protein. The sample gives around 460,000 distinct CDR3 sequences, about 15% of which show up once; approximately 17% is in the top ten. Time point here: newly diagnosed GD, antithyroid drugs for less than 3 months. RNA isolated from PBMCs was used to make the TCR library. This same sample was also part of a study on T cells in Graves' hyperthyroidism and ophthalmopathy.

Source: peripheral blood mononuclear cells (PBMCs), taken at new diagnosis, from a patient treated with antithyroid drugs. The receptors stem from a woman aged 50 to 65 with Graves disease.

This clonotype has a handful of counts. The chain joins TRBV2 to TRBJ2-7; 8 bases line up with TRBD2. After removal of 2 bases from V and 0 bases from J, the junction contained 12 bases not matched to a gene. The germline V gene encodes CDR1 SNHLY and CDR2 FYNNEI. This CDR3 has 18 amino acids. The CDR3: CASSELGLEKKSSYEQYF. CDR3 DNA: TGTGCCAGCAGTGAATTGGGACTAGAAAAAAAAAGCTCCTACGAGCAGTACTTC.

This clonotype was seen only a few times. V is TRBV7-9 and J is TRBJ1-5; D is unclear. Germline V CDR1 and CDR2: SEHNR, FQNEAQ (reference sequence). The CDR3 extends over 14 amino acids. Trimming removed 6 bases from V and 3 bases from J, with 12 bases in between. The CDR3 sequence: CASSQDGFNQPQHF. In DNA form, the CDR3 reads TGTGCCAGCAGTCAGGACGGATTCAATCAGCCCCAGCATTTT.

This clonotype was counted many times. The V call is TRBV7-9, the J call TRBJ2-1, with TRBD2 identical over 11 bases. V trimming: 4 bases; J trimming: 0 bases; junction bases outside the gene matches: 14. Germline V CDR1 and CDR2: SEHNR, FQNEAQ (reference sequence). The CDR3 covers 20 residues. CDR3 amino acids: CASSYIVGLAGVGSYNEQFF. The DNA for the CDR3 is TGTGCCAGCAGCTACATCGTTGGACTAGCGGGCGTAGGCTCCTACAATGAGCAGTTCTTC. Variable domain in full (rest from reference TRBV7-9 and TRBJ2-1): DTGVSQNPRHKITKRGQNVTFRCDPISEHNRLYWYRQTLGQGPEFLTYFQNEAQLEKSRLLSDRFSAERPKGSFSTLEIQRTEQGDSAMYLCASSYIVGLAGVGSYNEQFFGPGTRLTVL.

This clonotype occurred many times. The CDR3 spells CASSVFSSGTGNEQFF. The CDR3 DNA reads as TGCGCCAGCAGTGTCTTTTCTAGCGGGACTGGCAATGAGCAGTTCTTC. This chain joins TRBV10-1 and TRBJ2-1; 9 bases fit TRBD2. The V gene's germline CDR1 is WNHNN and CDR2 SYGVQD (reference sequence). The CDR3 runs to 16 residues. Trimming took 4 bases from V and 6 from J; bases not matched to a gene: 10.

This clonotype was observed a handful of times. V and J are TRBV27 and TRBJ2-7; unclear D gene. The V and J ends lost 3 bases and 2 bases respectively, with 8 bases between them. CDR3 length: 13 residues. Germline values: CDR1 MNHEY, CDR2 SMNVEV (reference sequence). In nucleotides, the CDR3 is TGTGCCAGCAGTTTCGGAAGGACCTACGAGCAGTACTTC. Translated, it gives CASSFGRTYEQYF.

The chain carries TRBV7-2 and TRBJ1-4, with TRBD1 as a possible D gene (6 bases). The CDR3 is 14 residues long. Germline V gene data show CDR1 as SGHTA and CDR2 as FQGNSA. V was pared by 0 bases and J by 11 bases, with 13 bases between. CDR3: CASSLAPQGGKLFF. The CDR3 bases are TGTGCCAGCAGCTTAGCCCCACAGGGTGGGAAACTGTTTTTT. The full variable domain, its missing parts supplied by reference TRBV7-2 and TRBJ1-4, is GAGVSQSPSNKVTEKGKDVELRCDPISGHTALYWYRQSLGQGLEFLIYFQGNSAPDKSGLPSDRFSAERTGGSVSTLTIQRTQQEDSAVYLCASSLAPQGGKLFFGSGTQLSVL.

This clonotype was picked up many times. The genes are TRBV12-3 or TRBV12-4 and TRBJ2-7, with D tentatively TRBD1 (6 bases). The CDR3 consists of 14 residues. Between the trimmed V and J ends, which lost 6 bases and 5 bases, there was a span of 17 bases. The DNA for the CDR3 is TGTGCCAGCAGAGACAGTACAGGGTTTGACGAGCAGTACTTC. It yields the protein CASRDSTGFDEQYF.